Each of the 12 T cell receptor beta chains below was sequenced from the same sample in a study of shared clonotypes between healthy human individuals. This table comes from immunoSEQ multiplex PCR, and its TCRdb copy is limited to in-frame clones, with some not included. The table includes roughly 1,600,000 clones, less than 99% detected once. Sequencing was carried out using naive CD4+ T cells sorted from blood. The subset denotes: CD45RA+ positively selected. All receptors derive from a man under 40 in good health.

The V gene is TRBV29-1, the J gene TRBJ2-3; D gene unclear. Trimming took off 7 bases at V and 0 bases at J, with 5 bases between the two ends. Germline loops: CDR1 SQVTM, CDR2 ANQGSEA. The CDR3 is 11 residues long. CDR3 protein: CSALSTDTQYF. DNA for the CDR3: TGCAGCGCCCTGAGCACAGATACGCAGTATTTT.

The CDR3 spells CASSFSRNEQFF. CDR3 nucleotide sequence: TGTGCCAGCAGTTTTTCAAGGAATGAGCAGTTCTTC. This rearrangement joins TRBV6-5 to TRBJ2-1, with unresolved D. The CDR3 extends over 12 amino acids. Germline values: CDR1 MNHEY, CDR2 SVGAGI. V lost 4 bases to trimming and J lost 7 bases, with 8 bases between them.

The J gene is TRBJ2-3, the V gene TRBV29-1; 7 nucleotides align to TRBD1. The CDR3 loop spans 13 amino acids. The junction had 6 bases not matched to a gene; V was cut back by 6 bases and J by 3 bases. Per germline, CDR1 SQVTM and CDR2 ANQGSEA. The DNA of the CDR3 is TGCAGCGTGGCGCCGGGACAGACAGATACGCAGTATTTT. Residues: CSVAPGQTDTQYF.

The chain recombines TRBV6-5 with TRBJ2-5, with TRBD1 identical over 8 bases. The germline V gene encodes CDR1 MNHEY and CDR2 SVGAGI. V lost 5 bases and J lost 0; bases outside the gene matches: 2. The CDR3 runs to 14 residues. CDR3 sequence reads: CASSRTGYQETQYF. CDR3 in DNA: TGTGCCAGCAGTCGGACAGGGTACCAAGAGACCCAGTACTTC.

The chain couples TRBV5-4 to TRBJ2-7; TRBD1 is a possible D gene (6 bases). The V gene lost 4 bases and the J gene lost 0 bases, with 11 bases spanning the gap. Per the germline V gene, CDR1 is SGHNT and CDR2 is YYREEE (reference sequence). The CDR3 has 14 amino acids. The CDR3 spells CASSTDRSSYEQYF. Written as DNA, the CDR3 is TGTGCCAGCAGCACGGACAGAAGCTCCTACGAGCAGTACTTC.

Points on this clone: Other DNA sequences in this sample translate to the same CDR3. The gene calls are TRBV7-2 and TRBJ2-3, with TRBD2 matching over 9 bases. Germline values: CDR1 SGHTA, CDR2 FQGNSA. The CDR3 is 14 amino acids. Trimming cost V 8 bases and J 3 bases; bases outside gene matches: 6. The CDR3 region is CASSLAGGTDTQYF. CDR3 coding DNA: TGTGCCAGCTCCCTGGCGGGAGGGACAGATACGCAGTATTTT.

A note on this clone: The same CDR3 can be traced to other DNA sequences in this sample. V gene TRBV18 combines with J gene TRBJ2-1; D not resolved. V lost 1 base, J lost 3 bases, and 7 bases lay in between. The CDR3 has 14 residues. Looked up from germline, CDR1 is KGHSH and CDR2 is LQKENI. The CDR3 loop reads CASSPQGSYNEQFF. The CDR3 region has the DNA TGTGCCAGCTCACCACAGGGAAGCTACAATGAGCAGTTCTTC. Looking up the rest from reference TRBV18 and TRBJ2-1 gives the full variable domain: NAGVMQNPRHLVRRRGQEARLRCSPMKGHSHVYWYRQLPEEGLKFMVYLQKENIIDESGMPKERFSAEFPKEGPSILRIQQVVRGDSAAYFCASSPQGSYNEQFFGPGTRLTVL.

The CDR3 bases are TGCGCCAGCAGCTTACCCACAAGCGATGAGCAGTTCTTC. Protein sequence: CASSLPTSDEQFF. The V call is TRBV5-1, the J call TRBJ2-1; no definite D call. Germline CDR1 and CDR2: SGHRS and YFSETQ. The germline V and J ends were trimmed by 2 bases and 8 bases, with 11 bases remaining between them. This CDR3 comprises 13 residues.

V gene TRBV10-1 combines with J gene TRBJ2-2, with 12 bases fitting TRBD1. This CDR3 is built from 15 residues. V dropped 8 bases and J dropped 3; count of bases not matched to a gene: 4. CDR1 and CDR2 (germline): WNHNN, SYGVQD (reference sequence). CDR3 sequence: CASSGQGADTGELFF. The CDR3 region has the DNA TGCGCCAGCTCGGGACAGGGGGCGGACACCGGGGAGCTGTTTTTT.

The chain carries TRBV6-5 and TRBJ2-5; a weak D match, TRBD2 (5 bases). Germline V lookup: CDR1 MNHEY, CDR2 SVGAGI. This CDR3 spans 14 amino acids. The V end was cut by 5 bases, the J end by 4 bases, with 14 bases between. The CDR3 sequence is CASSRGVAGETQYF. As DNA, the CDR3 is TGTGCCAGCAGTCGTGGGGTGGCGGGAGAGACCCAGTACTTC.

The CDR3 loop is CAISRHLSAAENTGELFF. The CDR3 nucleotides are TGTGCCATCAGCCGACACTTAAGCGCGGCCGAGAACACCGGGGAGCTGTTTTTT. This chain uses TRBV10-3 with TRBJ2-2; D uncertain. With 6 bases removed from V and 1 base from J, the gap between germline ends came to 21 bases. This CDR3 region has 18 residues. Germline lookup yields CDR1 ENHRY and CDR2 SYGVKD.

This clone showed up just once. V gene TRBV10-3 combines with J gene TRBJ2-1; TRBD2 matches at 10 bases. The CDR3 length is 14 residues. Trimming at V came to 7 bases and at J to 6 bases, leaving 6 bases not matched to a gene. CDR1 is ENHRY and CDR2 is SYGVKD in the germline V gene. In DNA, the CDR3 is TGTGCCATCAAAGAGGGACTAGCGTTCAATGAGCAGTTCTTC. Protein sequence: CAIKEGLAFNEQFF.